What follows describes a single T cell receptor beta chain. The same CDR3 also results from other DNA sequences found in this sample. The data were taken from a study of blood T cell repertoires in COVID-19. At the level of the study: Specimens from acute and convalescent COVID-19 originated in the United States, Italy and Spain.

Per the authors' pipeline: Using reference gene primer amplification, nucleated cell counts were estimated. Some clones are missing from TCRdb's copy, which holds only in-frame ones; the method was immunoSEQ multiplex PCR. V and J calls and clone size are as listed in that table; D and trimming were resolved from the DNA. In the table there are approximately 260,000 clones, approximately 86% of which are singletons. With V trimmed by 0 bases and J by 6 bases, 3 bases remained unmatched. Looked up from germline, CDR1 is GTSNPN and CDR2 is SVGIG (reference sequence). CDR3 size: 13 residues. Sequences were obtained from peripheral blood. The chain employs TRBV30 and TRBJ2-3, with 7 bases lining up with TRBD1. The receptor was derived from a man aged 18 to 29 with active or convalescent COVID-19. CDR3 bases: TGTGCCTGGAGTGTAAAGGGGGCGGATACGCAGTATTTT. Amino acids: CAWSVKGADTQYF.